This T cell receptor (beta chain) was sequenced during a study of B cell selection in AIRE deficiency. Conventional CD4 T cells were sorted as CD4+CD127+ cells. The germline V and J ends were trimmed by 6 bases and 0 bases, with 13 bases remaining between them. There are 14 residues in the CDR3. Germline loops: CDR1 SGHRS, CDR2 YFSETQ. This table comes from immunoSEQ multiplex PCR, and its TCRdb copy is limited to in-frame clones, with some not included. The repertoire consists of roughly 24,000 clones, with about 95% occurring once and the leading ten covering 0.15% to 0.2%. The sample comprised CD4+CD127+ conventional T cells sorted from PBMCs. The chain couples TRBV5-1 to TRBJ2-7; possible D gene TRBD1, 7 bases. The clonotype originates from a human donor in good health. The CDR3 protein is CASTYQGGSYEQYF. In DNA form, the CDR3 reads TGCGCCAGCACCTACCAGGGGGGCTCCTACGAGCAGTACTTC.